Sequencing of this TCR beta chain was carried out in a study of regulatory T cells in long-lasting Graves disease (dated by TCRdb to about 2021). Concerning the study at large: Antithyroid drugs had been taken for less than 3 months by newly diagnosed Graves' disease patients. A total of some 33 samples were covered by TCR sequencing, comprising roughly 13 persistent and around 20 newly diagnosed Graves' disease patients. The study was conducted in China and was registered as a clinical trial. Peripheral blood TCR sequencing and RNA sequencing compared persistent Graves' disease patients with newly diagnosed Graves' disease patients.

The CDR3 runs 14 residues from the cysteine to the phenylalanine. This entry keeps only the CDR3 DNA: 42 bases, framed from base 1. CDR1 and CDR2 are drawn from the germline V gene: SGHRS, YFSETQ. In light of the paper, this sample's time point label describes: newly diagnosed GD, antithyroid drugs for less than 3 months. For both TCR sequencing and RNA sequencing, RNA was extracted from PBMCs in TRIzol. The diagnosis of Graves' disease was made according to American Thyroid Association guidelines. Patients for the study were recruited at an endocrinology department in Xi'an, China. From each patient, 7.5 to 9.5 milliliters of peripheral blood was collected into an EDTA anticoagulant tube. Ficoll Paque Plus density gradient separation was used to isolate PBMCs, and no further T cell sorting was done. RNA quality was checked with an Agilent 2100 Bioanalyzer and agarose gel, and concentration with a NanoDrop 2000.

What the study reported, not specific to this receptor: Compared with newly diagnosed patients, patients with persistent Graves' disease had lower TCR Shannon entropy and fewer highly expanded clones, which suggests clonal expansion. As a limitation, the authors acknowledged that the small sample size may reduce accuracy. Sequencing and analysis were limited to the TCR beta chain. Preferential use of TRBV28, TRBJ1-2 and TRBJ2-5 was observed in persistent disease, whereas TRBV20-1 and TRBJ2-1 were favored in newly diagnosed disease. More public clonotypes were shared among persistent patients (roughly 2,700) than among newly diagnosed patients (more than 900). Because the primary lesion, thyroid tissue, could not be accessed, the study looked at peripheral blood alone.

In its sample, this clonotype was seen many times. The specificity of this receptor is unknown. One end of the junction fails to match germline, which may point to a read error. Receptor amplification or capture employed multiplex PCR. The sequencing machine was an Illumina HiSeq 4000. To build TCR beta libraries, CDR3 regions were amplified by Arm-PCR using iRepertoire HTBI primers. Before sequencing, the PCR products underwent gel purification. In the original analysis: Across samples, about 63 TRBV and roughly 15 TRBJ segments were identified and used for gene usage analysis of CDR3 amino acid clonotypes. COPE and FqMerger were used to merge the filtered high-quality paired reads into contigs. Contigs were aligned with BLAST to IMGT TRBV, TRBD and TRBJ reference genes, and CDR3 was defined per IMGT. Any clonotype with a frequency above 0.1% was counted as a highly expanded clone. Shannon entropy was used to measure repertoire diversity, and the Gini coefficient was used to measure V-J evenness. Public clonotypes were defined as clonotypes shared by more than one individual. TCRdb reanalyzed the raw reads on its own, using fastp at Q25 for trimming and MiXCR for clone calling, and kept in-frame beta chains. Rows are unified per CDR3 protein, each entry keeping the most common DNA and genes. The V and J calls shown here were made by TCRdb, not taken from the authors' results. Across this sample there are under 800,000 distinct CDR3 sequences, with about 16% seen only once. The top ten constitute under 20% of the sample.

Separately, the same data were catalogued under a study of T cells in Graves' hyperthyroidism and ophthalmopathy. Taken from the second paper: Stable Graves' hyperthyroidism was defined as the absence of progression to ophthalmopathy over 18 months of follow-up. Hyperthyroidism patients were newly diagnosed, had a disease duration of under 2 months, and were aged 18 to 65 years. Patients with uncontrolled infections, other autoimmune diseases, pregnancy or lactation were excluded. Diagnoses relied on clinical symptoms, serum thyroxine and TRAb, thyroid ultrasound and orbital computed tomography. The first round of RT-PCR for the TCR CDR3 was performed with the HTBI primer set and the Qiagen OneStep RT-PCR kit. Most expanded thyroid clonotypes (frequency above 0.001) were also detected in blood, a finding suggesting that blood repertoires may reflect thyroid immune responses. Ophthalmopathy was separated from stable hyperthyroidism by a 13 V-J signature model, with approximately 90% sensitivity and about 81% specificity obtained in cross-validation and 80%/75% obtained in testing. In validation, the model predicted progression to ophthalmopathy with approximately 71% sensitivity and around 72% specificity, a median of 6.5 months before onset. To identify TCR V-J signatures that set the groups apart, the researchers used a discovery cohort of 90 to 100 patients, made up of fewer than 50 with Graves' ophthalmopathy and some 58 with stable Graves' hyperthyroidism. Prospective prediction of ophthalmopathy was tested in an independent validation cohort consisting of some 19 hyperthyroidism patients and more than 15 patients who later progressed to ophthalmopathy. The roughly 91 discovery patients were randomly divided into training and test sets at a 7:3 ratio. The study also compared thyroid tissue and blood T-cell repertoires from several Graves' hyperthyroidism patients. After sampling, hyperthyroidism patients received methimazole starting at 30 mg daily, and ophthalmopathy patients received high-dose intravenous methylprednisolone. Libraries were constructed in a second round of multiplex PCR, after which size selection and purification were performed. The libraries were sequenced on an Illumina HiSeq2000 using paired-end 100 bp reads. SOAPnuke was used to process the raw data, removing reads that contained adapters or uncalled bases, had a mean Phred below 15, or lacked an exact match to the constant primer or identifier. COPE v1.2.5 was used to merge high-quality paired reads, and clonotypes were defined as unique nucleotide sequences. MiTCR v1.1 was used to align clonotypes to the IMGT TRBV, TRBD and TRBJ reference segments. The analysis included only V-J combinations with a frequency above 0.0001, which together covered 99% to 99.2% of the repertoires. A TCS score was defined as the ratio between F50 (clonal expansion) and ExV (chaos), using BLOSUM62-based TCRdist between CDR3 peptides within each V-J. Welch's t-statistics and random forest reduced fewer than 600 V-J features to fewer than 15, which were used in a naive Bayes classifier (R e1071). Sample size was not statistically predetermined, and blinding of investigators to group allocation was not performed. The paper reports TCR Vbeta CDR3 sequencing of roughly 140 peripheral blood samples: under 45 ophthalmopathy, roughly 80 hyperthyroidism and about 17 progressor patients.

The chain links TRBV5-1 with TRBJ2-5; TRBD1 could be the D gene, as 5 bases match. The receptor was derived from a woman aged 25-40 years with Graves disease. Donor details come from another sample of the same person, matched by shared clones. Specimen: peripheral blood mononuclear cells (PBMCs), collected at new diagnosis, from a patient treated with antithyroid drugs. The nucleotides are TGTGCCAGCAGCTTGGTAACAGGCCAAGAGACCCAGTACTTC. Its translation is CASSLVTGQETQYF.